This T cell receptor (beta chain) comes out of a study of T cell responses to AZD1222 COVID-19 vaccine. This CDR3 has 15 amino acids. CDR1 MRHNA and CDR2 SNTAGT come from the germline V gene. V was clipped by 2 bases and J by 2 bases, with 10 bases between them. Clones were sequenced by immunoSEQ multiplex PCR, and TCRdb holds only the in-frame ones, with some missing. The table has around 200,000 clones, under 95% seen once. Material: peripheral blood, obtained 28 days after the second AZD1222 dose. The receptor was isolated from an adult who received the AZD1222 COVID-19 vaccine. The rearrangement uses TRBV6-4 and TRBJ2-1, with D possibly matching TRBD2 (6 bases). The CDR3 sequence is CASSDVPGAYNEQFF. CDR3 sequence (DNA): TGTGCCAGCAGTGACGTACCGGGGGCCTACAATGAGCAGTTCTTC.